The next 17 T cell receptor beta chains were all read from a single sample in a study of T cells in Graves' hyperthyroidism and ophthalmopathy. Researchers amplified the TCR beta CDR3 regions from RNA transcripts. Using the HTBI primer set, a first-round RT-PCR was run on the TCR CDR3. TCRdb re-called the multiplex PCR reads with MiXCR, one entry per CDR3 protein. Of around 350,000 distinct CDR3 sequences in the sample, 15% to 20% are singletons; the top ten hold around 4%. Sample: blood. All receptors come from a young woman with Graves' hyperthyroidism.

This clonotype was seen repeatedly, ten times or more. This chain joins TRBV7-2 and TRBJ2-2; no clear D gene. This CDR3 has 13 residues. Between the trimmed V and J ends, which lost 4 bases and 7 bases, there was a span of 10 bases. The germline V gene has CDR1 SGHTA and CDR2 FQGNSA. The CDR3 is CASSSDPYGELFF. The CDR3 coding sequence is TGTGCCAGCAGCTCCGACCCCTACGGGGAGCTGTTTTTT. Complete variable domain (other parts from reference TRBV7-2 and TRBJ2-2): GAGVSQSPSNKVTEKGKDVELRCDPISGHTALYWYRQSLGQGLEFLIYFQGNSAPDKSGLPSDRFSAERTGGSVSTLTIQRTQQEDSAVYLCASSSDPYGELFFGEGSRLTVL.

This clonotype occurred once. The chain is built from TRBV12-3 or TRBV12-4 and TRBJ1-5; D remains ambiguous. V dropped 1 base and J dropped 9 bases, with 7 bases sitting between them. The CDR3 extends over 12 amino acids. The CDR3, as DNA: TGTGCCAGCAGTTTAGGTGTTCCGCCCCAGCATTTT. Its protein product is CASSLGVPPQHF.

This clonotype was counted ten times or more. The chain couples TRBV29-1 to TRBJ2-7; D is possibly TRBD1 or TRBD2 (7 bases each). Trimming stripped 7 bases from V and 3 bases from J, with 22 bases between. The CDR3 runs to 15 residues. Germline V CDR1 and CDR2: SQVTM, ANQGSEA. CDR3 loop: CSAIPGEGALYEQYF. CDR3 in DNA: TGCAGCGCCATCCCTGGGGAGGGGGCTCTCTACGAGCAGTACTTC.

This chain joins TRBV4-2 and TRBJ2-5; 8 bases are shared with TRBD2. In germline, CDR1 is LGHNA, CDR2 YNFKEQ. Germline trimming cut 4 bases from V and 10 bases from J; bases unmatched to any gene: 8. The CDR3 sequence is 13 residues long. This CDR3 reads CASSPGAGVFQYF. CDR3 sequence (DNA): TGTGCCAGCAGCCCCGGAGCGGGGGTGTTCCAGTACTTC.

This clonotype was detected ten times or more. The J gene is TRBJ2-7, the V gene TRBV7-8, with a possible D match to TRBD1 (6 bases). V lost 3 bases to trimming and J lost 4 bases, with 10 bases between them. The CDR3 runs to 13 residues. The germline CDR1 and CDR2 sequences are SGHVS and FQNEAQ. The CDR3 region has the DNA TGTGCCAGCAGCTTTGGACAGCGATACGAGCAGTACTTC. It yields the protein CASSFGQRYEQYF.

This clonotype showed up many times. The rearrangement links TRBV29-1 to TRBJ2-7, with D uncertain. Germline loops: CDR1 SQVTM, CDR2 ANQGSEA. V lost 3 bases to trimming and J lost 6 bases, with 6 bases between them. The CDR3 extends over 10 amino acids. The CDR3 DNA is TGCAGCGTTGAGTCCAGCGAGCAGTACTTC. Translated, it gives CSVESSEQYF.

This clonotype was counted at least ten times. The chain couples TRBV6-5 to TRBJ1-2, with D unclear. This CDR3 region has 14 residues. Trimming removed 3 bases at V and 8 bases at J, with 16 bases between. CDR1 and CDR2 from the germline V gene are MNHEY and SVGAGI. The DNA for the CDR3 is TGTGCCAGCAGTTATGCGGGAGGACGCCAGGGCTACACCTTC. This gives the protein CASSYAGGRQGYTF.

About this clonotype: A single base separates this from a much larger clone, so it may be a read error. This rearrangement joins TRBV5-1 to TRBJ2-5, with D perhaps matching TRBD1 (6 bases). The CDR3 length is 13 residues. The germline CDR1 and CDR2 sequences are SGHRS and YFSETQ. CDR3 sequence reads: CVSSLTGDETQYF. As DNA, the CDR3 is TGCGTCAGCAGCCTGACAGGAGACGAGACCCAGTACTTC.

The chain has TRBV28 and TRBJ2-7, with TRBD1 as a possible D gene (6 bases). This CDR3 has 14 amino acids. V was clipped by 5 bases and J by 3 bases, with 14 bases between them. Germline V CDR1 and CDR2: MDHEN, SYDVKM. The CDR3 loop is CASSVGGSYYEQYF. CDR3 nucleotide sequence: TGTGCCAGCAGTGTAGGGGGAAGTTACTACGAGCAGTACTTC.

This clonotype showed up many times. The DNA for the CDR3 is TGTGCCAGCAGCCGCCTAATGGGGAGGAGCGAGACCCAGTACTTC. Its translation: CASSRLMGRSETQYF. V gene TRBV3-1 combines with J gene TRBJ2-5; possibly TRBD2 for D (6 bases). V was trimmed by 4 bases and J by 5 bases, leaving 17 bases between them. The CDR3 length is 15 residues. Germline lookup yields CDR1 LGHDT and CDR2 YNNKEL (reference sequence).

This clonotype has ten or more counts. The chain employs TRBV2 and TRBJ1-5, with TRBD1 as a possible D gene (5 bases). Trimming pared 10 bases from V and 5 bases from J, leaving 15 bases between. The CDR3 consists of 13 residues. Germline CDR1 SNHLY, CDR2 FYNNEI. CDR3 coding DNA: TGTGCCATCCGCCCGGCGGGGGATCAGCCCCAGCATTTT. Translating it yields CAIRPAGDQPQHF.

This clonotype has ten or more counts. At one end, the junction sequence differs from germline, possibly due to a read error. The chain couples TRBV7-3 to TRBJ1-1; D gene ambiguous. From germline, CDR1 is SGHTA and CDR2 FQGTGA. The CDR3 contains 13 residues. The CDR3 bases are TGTGCCAGCAGTTTAATTCGGGGCACTGAAGCTTTCTTT. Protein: CASSLIRGTEAFF.

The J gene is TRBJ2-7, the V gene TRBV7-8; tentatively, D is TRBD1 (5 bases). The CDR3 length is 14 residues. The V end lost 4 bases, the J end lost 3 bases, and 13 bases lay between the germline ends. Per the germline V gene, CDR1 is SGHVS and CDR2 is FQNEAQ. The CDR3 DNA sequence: TGTGCCAGCAGCTCCAACTCCAGGGACTACGAGCAGTACGTC. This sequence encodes CASSSNSRDYEQYV.

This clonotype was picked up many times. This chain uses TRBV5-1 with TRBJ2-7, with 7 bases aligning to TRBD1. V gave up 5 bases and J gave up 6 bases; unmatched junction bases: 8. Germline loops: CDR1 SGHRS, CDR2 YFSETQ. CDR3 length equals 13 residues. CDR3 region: CASRPGTATEQYF. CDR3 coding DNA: TGCGCCAGCAGACCCGGGACAGCCACCGAGCAGTACTTC.

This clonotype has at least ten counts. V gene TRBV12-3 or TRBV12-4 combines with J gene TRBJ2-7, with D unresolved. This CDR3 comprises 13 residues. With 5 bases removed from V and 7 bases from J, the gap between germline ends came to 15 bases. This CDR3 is CASSLTGQSEQYF. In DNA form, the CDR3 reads TGTGCCAGCAGTCTGACCGGTCAGTCGGAGCAGTACTTC.

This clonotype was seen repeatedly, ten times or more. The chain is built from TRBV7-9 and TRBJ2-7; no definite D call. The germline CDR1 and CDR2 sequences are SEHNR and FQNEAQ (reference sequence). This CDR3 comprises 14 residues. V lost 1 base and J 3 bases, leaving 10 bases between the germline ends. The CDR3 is CASSLEARIYEQYF. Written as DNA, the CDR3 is TGTGCCAGCAGCTTAGAGGCAAGGATCTACGAGCAGTACTTC.

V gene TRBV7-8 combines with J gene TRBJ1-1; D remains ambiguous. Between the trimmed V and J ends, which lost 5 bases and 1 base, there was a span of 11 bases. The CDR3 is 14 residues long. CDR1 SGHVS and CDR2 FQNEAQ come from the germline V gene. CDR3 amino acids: CASSPRVTNTEAFF. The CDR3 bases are TGTGCCAGCAGCCCAAGGGTTACGAACACTGAAGCTTTCTTT.